This T cell receptor beta chain appears in the sequencing data of a study of blood T cell repertoires in COVID-19. TCRdb's copy holds only in-frame clones and misses some; the assay was immunoSEQ multiplex PCR. The sample has approximately 200,000 clones, roughly three quarters seen once. Per the germline V gene, CDR1 is SEHNR and CDR2 is FQNEAQ (reference sequence). The CDR3 has 15 residues. V dropped 5 bases and J dropped 4; count of bases not matched to a gene: 4. Sequencing was performed on peripheral blood. This rearrangement joins TRBV7-9 to TRBJ1-5; TRBD1 matches 11 bases. This clonotype was sampled from a man in his fifties or sixties with active or convalescent COVID-19. CDR3 in DNA: TGTGCCAGCAGCATCGGACAGGGGGCAAATCAGCCCCAGCATTTT. Encoded protein: CASSIGQGANQPQHF.